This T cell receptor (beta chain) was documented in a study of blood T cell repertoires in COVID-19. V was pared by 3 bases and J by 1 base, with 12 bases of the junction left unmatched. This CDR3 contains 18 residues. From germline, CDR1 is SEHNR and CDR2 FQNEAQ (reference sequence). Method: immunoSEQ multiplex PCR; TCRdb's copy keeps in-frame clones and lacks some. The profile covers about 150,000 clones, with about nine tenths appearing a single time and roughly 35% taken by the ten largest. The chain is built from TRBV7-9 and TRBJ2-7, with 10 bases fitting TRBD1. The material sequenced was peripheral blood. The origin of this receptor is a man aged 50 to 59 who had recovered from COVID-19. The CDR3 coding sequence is TGTGCCAGCAGCTTGGACAGGGGGATATCTCTCTCTTCCTACGAGCAGTACTTC. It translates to CASSLDRGISLSSYEQYF. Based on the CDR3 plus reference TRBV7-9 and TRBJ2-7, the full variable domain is DTGVSQNPRHKITKRGQNVTFRCDPISEHNRLYWYRQTLGQGPEFLTYFQNEAQLEKSRLLSDRFSAERPKGSFSTLEIQRTEQGDSAMYLCASSLDRGISLSSYEQYFGPGTRLTVT.